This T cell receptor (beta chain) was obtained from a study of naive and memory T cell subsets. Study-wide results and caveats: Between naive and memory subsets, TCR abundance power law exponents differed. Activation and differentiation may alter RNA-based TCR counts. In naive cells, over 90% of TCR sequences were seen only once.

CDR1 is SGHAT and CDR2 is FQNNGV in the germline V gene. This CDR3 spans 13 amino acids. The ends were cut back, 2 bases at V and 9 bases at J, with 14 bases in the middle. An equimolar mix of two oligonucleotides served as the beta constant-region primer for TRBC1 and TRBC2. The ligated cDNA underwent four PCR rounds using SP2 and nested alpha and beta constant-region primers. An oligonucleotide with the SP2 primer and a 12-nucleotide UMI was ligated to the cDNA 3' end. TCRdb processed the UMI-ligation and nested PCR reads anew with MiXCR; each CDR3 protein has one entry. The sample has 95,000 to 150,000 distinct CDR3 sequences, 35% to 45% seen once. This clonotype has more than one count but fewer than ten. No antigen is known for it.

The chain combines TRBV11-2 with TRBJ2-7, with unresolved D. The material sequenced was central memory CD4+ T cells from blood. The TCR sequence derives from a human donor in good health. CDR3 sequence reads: CASSLNSPHGQYF. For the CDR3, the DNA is TGTGCCAGCAGCTTAAACAGCCCTCACGGGCAGTACTTC.